This T cell receptor beta chain was sequenced for a study of T cell changes during pregnancy in multiple sclerosis. Trimming took 4 bases from V and 6 from J; bases not matched to a gene: 13. The CDR3 is 17 amino acids. Germline V gene sequence: CDR1 SNHLY, CDR2 FYNNEI. Measured with immunoSEQ multiplex PCR; TCRdb has only the in-frame clones, and not every one. Of tens of thousands of clones in the sample, around 94% were seen once. This specimen consisted of CD8+ T cells from peripheral blood mononuclear cells, obtained after pregnancy. The TCR was taken from a female donor with multiple sclerosis, enrolled in a pregnancy study. This chain connects TRBV2 to TRBJ1-5, with TRBD1 identical over 9 bases. CDR3 sequence reads: CASSVLLEGQGGQPQHF. The CDR3 nucleotides are TGTGCCAGCAGTGTGTTATTGGAGGGACAGGGAGGTCAGCCCCAGCATTTT.